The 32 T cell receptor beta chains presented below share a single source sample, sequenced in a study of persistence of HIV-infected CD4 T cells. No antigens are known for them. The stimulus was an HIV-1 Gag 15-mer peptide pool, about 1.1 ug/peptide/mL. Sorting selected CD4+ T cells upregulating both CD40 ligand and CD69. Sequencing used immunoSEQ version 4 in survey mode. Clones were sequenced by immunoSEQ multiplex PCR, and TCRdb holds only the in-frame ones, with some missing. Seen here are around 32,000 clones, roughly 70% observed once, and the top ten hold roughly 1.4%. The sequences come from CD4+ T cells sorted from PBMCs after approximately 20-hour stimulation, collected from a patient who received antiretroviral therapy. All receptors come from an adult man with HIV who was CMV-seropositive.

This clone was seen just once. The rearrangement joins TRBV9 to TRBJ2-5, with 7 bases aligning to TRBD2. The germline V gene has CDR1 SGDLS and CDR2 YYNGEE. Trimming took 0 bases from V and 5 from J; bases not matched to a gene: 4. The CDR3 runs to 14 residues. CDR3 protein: CASSVAGGVETQYF. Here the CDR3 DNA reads TGTGCCAGCAGCGTAGCGGGGGGTGTTGAGACCCAGTACTTC.

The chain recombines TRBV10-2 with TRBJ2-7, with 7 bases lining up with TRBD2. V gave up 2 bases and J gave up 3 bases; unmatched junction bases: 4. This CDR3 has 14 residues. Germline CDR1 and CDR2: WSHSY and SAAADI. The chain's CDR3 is CASSESKRGYEQYF. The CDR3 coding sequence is TGCGCCAGCAGTGAGAGTAAGCGGGGCTACGAGCAGTACTTC.

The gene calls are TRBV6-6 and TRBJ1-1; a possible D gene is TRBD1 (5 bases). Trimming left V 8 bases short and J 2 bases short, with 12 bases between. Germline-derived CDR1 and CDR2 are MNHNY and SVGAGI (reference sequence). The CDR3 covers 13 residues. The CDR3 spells CASWKGPNTEAFF. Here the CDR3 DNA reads TGTGCCAGCTGGAAGGGACCCAACACTGAAGCTTTCTTT.

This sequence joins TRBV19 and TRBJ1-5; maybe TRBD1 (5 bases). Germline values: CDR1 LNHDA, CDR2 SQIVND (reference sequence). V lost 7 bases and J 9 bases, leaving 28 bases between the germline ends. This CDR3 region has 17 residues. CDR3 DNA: TGTGCCAGTACCGCGATCCGGGGACTCGGAATACGGAGGCCCCAGCATTTT. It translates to CASTAIRGLGIRRPQHF.

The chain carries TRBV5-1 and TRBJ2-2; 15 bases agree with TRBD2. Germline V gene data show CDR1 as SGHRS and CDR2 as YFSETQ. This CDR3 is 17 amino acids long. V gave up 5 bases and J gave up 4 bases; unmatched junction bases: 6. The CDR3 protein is CASSPGLAGGTTGELFF. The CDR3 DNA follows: TGCGCCAGCAGTCCGGGACTAGCGGGGGGAACCACCGGGGAGCTGTTTTTT. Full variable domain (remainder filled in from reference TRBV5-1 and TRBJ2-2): KAGVTQTPRYLIKTRGQQVTLSCSPISGHRSVSWYQQTPGQGLQFLFEYFSETQRNKGNFPGRFSGRQFSNSRSEMNVSTLELGDSALYLCASSPGLAGGTTGELFFGEGSRLTVL.

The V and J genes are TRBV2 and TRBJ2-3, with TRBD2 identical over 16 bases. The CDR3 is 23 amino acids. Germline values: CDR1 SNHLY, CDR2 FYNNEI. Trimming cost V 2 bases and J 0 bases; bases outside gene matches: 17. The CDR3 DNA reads TGTGCCAGCAGTGAACCCCAGGGGACTAGCGGGGGGGCCCCCTTTTCTAGCACAGATACGCAGTATTTT. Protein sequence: CASSEPQGTSGGAPFSSTDTQYF.

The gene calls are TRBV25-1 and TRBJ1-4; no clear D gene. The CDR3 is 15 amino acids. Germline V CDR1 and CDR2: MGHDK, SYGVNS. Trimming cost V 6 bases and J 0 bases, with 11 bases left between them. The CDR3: CASSPATATNEKLFF. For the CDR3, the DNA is TGTGCCAGCAGCCCCGCGACCGCAACTAATGAAAAACTGTTTTTT.

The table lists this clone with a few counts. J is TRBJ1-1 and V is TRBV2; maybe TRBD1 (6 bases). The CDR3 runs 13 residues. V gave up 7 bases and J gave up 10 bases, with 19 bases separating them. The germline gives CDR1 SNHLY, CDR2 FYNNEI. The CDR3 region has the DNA TGTGCCAGCACTACTCCACAGGGTTGGGGAGCTTTCTTT. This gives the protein CASTTPQGWGAFF.

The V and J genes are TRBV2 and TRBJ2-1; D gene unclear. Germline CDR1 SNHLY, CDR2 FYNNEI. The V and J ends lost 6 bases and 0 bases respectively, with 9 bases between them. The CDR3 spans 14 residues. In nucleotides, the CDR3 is TGTGCCAGCAGGCAGTCAAACTCCTACAATGAGCAGTTCTTC. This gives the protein CASRQSNSYNEQFF.

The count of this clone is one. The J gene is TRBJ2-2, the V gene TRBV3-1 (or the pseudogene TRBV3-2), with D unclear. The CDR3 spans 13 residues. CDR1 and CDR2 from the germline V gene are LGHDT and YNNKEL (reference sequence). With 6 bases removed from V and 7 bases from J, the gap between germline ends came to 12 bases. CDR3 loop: CASSRVAVGELFF. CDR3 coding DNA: TGTGCCAGCAGTCGCGTGGCGGTCGGGGAGCTGTTTTTT.

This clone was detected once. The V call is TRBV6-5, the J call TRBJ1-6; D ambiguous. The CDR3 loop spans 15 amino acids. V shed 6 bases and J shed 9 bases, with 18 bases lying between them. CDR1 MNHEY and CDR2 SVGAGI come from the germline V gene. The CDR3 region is CASSSGSRSSSPLHF. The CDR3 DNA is TGTGCCAGCAGCTCGGGGAGTCGTTCGAGTTCACCCCTCCACTTT.

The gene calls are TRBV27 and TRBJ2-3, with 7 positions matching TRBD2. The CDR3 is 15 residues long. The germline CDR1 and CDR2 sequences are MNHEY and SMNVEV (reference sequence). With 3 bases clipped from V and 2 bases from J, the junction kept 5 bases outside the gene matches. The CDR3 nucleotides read TGTGCCAGCAGTTTCCAGCGGGGCCCCACAGATACGCAGTATTTT. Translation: CASSFQRGPTDTQYF.

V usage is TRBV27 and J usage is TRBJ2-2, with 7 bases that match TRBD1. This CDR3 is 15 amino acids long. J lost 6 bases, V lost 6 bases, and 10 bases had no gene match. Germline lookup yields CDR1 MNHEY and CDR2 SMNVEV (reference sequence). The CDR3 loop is CASSSKQGWSGELFF. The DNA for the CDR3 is TGTGCCAGCAGCTCCAAACAGGGGTGGTCCGGGGAGCTGTTTTTT.

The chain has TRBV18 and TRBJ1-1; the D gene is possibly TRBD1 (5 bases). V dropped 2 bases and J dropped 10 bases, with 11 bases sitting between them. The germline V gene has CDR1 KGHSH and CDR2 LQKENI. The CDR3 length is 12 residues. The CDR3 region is CASSPGGLRAFF. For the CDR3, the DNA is TGTGCCAGCTCACCAGGGGGATTGAGAGCTTTCTTT.

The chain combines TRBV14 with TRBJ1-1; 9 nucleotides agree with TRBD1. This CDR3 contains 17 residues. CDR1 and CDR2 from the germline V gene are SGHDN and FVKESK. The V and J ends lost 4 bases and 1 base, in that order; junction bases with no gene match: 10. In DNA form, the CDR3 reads TGTGCCAGCAGCCGCCTGCCCGGGACAGGGCAGAACACTGAAGCTTTCTTT. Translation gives CASSRLPGTGQNTEAFF.

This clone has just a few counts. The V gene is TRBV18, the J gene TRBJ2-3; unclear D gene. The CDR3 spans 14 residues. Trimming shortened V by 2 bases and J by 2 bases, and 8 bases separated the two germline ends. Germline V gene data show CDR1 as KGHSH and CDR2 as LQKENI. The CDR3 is CASSPGTTTDTQYF. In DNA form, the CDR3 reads TGTGCCAGCTCACCAGGCACCACCACAGATACGCAGTATTTT.

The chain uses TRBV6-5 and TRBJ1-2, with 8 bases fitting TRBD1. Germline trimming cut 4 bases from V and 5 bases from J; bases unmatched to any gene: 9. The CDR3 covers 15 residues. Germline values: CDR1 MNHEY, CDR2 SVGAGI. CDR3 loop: CASSSKQGGGYGYTF. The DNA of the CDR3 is TGTGCCAGCAGTTCAAAACAGGGGGGAGGGTATGGCTACACCTTC.

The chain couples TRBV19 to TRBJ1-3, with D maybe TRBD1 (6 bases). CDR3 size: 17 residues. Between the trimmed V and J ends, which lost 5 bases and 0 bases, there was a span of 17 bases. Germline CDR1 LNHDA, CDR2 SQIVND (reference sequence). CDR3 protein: CASSPEQTGRSGNTIYF. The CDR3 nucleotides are TGTGCCAGTAGTCCTGAACAGACAGGCCGCTCTGGAAACACCATATATTTT.

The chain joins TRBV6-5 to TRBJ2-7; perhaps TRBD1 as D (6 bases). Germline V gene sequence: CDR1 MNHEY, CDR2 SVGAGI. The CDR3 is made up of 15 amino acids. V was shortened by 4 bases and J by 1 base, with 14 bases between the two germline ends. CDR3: CASSWMGRGSYEQYF. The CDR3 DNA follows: TGTGCCAGCAGTTGGATGGGCAGGGGTTCCTACGAGCAGTACTTC.

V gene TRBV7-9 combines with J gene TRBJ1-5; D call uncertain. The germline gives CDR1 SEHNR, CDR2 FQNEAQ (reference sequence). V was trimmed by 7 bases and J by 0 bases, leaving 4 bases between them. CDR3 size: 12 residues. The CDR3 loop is CASTFSNQPQHF. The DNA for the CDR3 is TGTGCCAGCACCTTTAGCAATCAGCCCCAGCATTTT.

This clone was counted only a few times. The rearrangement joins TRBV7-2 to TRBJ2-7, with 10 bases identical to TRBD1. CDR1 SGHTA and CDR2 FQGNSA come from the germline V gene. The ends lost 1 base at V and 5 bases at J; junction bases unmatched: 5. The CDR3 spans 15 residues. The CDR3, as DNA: TGTGCCAGCAGCTTAGGGGACAGGGGAGGGAACGAGCAGTACTTC. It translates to CASSLGDRGGNEQYF.

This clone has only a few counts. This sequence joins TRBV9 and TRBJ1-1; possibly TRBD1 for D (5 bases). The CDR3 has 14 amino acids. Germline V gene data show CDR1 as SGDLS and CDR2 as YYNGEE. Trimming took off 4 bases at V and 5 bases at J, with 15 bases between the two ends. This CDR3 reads CASSPQPTGTEAFF. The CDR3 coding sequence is TGTGCCAGCAGCCCCCAGCCTACAGGAACTGAAGCTTTCTTT.

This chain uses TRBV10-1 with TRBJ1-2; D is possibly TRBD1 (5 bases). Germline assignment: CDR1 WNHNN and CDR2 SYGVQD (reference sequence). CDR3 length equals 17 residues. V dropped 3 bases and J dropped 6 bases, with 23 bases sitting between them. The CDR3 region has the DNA TGCGCCAGCAGTGATCGGGGCAGAACCAATACTTACAATGGCTACACCTTC. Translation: CASSDRGRTNTYNGYTF.

CDR3 nucleotide sequence: TGTGCCAGCAAGACAGGGGGCGACTATGAGCAGTTCTTC. Protein product: CASKTGGDYEQFF. The chain joins TRBV2 to TRBJ2-1; 10 positions agree with TRBD1. The CDR3 extends over 13 amino acids. CDR1 and CDR2 (germline): SNHLY, FYNNEI. The V segment lost 7 bases and the J segment 8 bases; nucleotides outside the gene matches: 5.

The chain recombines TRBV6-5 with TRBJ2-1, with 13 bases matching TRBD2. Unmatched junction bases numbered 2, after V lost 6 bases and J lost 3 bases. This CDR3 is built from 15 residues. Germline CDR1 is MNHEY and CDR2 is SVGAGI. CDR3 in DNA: TGTGCCAGCAGACTAGCGGGGGGGGTCTACAATGAGCAGTTCTTC. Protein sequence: CASRLAGGVYNEQFF.

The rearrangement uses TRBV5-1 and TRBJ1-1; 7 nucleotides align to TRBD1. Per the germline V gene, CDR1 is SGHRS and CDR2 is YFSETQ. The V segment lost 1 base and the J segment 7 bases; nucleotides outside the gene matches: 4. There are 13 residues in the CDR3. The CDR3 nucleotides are TGCGCCAGCAGCTTGACAGGGGAGAATGAAGCTTTCTTT. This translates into CASSLTGENEAFF.

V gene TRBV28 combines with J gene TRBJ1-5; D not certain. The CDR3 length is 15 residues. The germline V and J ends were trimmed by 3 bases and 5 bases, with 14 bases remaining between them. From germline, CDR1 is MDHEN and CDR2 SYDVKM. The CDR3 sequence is CASSFPQQKHQPQHF. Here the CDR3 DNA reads TGTGCCAGCAGTTTCCCCCAACAGAAACATCAGCCCCAGCATTTT.

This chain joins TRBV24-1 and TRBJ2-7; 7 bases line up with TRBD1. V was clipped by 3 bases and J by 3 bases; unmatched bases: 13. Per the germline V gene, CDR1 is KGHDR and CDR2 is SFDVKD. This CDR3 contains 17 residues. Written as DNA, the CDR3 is TGTGCCACCAGTGATCTCTCGGGACAGACCTTTGACTACGAGCAGTACTTC. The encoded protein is CATSDLSGQTFDYEQYF.

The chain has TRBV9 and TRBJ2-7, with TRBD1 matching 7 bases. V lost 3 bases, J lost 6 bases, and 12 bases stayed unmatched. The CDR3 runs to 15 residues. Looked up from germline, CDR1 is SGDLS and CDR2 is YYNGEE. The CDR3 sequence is CASSERDSLIGEQYF. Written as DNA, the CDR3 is TGTGCCAGCAGCGAACGGGACAGCCTTATTGGCGAGCAGTACTTC. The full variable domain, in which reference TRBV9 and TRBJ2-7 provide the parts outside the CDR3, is DSGVTQTPKHLITATGQRVTLRCSPRSGDLSVYWYQQSLDQGLQFLIQYYNGEERAKGNILERFSAQQFPDLHSELNLSSLELGDSALYFCASSERDSLIGEQYFGPGTRLTVT.

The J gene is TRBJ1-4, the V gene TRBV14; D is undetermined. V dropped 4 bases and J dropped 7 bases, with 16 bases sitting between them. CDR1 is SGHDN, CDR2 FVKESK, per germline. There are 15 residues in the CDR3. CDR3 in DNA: TGTGCCAGCAGCCTCTCCACGGGGATTCTTGAAAAACTGTTTTTT. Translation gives CASSLSTGILEKLFF.

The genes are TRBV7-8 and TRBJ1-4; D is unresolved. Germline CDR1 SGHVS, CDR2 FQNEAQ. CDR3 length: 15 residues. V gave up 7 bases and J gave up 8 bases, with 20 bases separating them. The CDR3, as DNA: TGTGCCAGCACCCTGGATGATACAGAAGGGGAAAAACTGTTTTTT. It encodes CASTLDDTEGEKLFF.

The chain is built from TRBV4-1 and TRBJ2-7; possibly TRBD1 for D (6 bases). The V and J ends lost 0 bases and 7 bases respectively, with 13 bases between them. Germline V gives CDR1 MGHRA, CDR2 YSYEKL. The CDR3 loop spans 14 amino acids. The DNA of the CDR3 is TGCGCCAGCAGCCAAGATCAAGGACAGCCGGAGCAGTACTTC. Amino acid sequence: CASSQDQGQPEQYF.